Listed below are T cell receptor beta chains from one sample, sequenced in a study of blood T cell repertoires in COVID-19. The method was immunoSEQ multiplex PCR; TCRdb's version includes in-frame clones alone and lacks a portion of them. The repertoire holds roughly 300,000 clones, with around 87% as singletons. The sequenced sample was PBMCs or T cells enriched from blood (not recorded which). These receptors came from a woman under 40 who had recovered from COVID-19. Each CDR3 is given with its conserved first and last residue. Fields, in order: CDR3 length, D gene, J gene, V gene, clone size, CDR3 protein, CDR3 DNA. A D gene is named only where the DNA matches it firmly. Clone size is not always given. Where it is, it says once, few, many or a class for expanded clones.

>17|-|TRBJ1-3|TRBV7-8|-
CASSLGGVGDSGNTIYF
TGTGCCAGCAGCTTAGGTGGGGTAGGGGACTCTGGAAACACCATATATTTT
>14|-|TRBJ2-7|TRBV3-1/TRBV3-2|-
CASSLGHGPYEQYF
TGTGCCAGCAGCCTGGGACACGGTCCATACGAGCAGTACTTC
>13|-|TRBJ1-1|TRBV7-6|once
CASSPGYGAEAFF
TGTGCCAGCAGCCCGGGATATGGGGCTGAAGCTTTCTTT
>18|-|TRBJ2-3|TRBV11-2|-
CASSPRALDSRSTDTQYF
TGTGCCAGCAGCCCGAGGGCCCTGGACAGCAGAAGCACAGATACGCAGTATTTT
>14|TRBD1|TRBJ1-5|TRBV5-1|-
CASSTGQGDQPQHF
TGCGCCAGCAGCACAGGACAGGGGGATCAGCCCCAGCATTTT
>15|-|TRBJ2-1|TRBV9|-
CASSLSASQMNEQFF
TGTGCCAGCAGCCTCTCGGCTAGTCAAATGAATGAGCAGTTCTTC
>13|-|TRBJ1-2|TRBV28|-
CASSFGGSGGYTF
TGTGCCAGCAGTTTTGGCGGGTCTGGGGGCTACACCTTC
>14|-|TRBJ1-1|TRBV5-1|-
CASSFDGRNTEAFF
TGCGCCAGCAGCTTTGACGGGAGGAACACTGAAGCTTTCTTT
>15|TRBD1|TRBJ2-7|TRBV27|-
CASSPGTGGRYEQYF
TGTGCCAGCAGCCCAGGCACAGGGGGGCGCTACGAGCAGTACTTC
>13|-|TRBJ1-1|TRBV18|-
CASSPLLNTEAFF
TGTGCCAGCTCACCACTATTGAACACTGAAGCTTTCTTT
>16|TRBD2|TRBJ2-3|TRBV3-1/TRBV3-2|-
CASSQGLAGSTDTQYF
TGTGCCAGCAGCCAAGGACTAGCGGGGTCGACAGATACGCAGTATTTT
>16|-|TRBJ1-3|TRBV28|once
CASSPWASRGGNTIYF
TGTGCCAGCAGTCCGTGGGCCTCCAGGGGAGGAAACACCATATATTTT
>15|-|TRBJ1-3|TRBV6-5|-
CASSQGRSSGNTIYF
TGTGCCAGCAGCCAGGGGAGAAGCTCTGGAAACACCATATATTTT
>15|-|TRBJ2-1|TRBV11-3|-
CASSIRQSSYNEQFF
TGTGCCAGCAGTATCAGACAGAGCTCCTACAATGAGCAGTTCTTC